This is a list of T cell receptor beta chains from one sample in a study of human T cells and chemical hapten exposure. TCRdb reprocessed the RACE reads via MiXCR and lists one record per CDR3 protein. The data show a few hundred thousand distinct CDR3 sequences, about 6.9% seen once. This material consisted of whole blood, taken in connection with sensitization to the hapten diphenylcyclopropenone (DPC). These receptors all come from a woman in her late teens or twenties with alopecia areata. Some clones in this sample may be carry-over from other donors' samples. Each CDR3 is given with its conserved first and last residue. The order of the fields is D gene, J gene, clone size, V gene, CDR3 DNA, CDR3 protein. The D gene is left open where the match is weak. Where a row states a size, it is once, few, many or the class of an expanded clone; other rows omit it.

- | TRBJ2-7 | few | TRBV7-2 | TGTGCCAGCAGCCCGGACACGTACGAGCAGTACTTC | CASSPDTYEQYF
- | TRBJ2-2 | - | TRBV4-3 | TGCGCCAGCAGCCAAGTCCACACCGGGACACCTTTCACCGGGGAGCTGTTTTTT | CASSQVHTGTPFTGELFF
TRBD2 | TRBJ2-3 | few | TRBV12-3/TRBV12-4 | TGTGCCAGCAGTCCGGGGACTAGCGGGGGCTGGGATACGCAGTATTTT | CASSPGTSGGWDTQYF
- | TRBJ1-1 | few | TRBV4-1 | TGCGCCAGCAGCCGCTCGAGTGGGGGGAGCACTGAAGCTTTCTTT | CASSRSSGGSTEAFF
TRBD1 | TRBJ1-1 | many | TRBV7-2 | TGTGCCAGCAGCTCGCCCCCAGGGGGCCCCCGGGGAACTGAAGCTTTCTTT | CASSSPPGGPRGTEAFF
- | TRBJ1-1 | few | TRBV10-3 | TGTGCCATCAGTGAACCGGACAATGAAGCTTTCTTT | CAISEPDNEAFF
- | TRBJ2-3 | few | TRBV3-1 | TGTGCCAGCAGCCAAATTAACTCGGGCACAGATACGCAGTATTTT | CASSQINSGTDTQYF
TRBD2 | TRBJ2-4 | - | TRBV12-3/TRBV12-4 | TGTGCCAGCAGTTTGGGGGGGACCAACGTAGCCAAAAACATTCAGTACTTC | CASSLGGTNVAKNIQYF
- | TRBJ2-1 | many | TRBV28 | TGTGCCAGCAGCCCCCTAAAGGGAGTAAGGAATGAGCAGTTCTTC | CASSPLKGVRNEQFF
TRBD2 | TRBJ2-3 | - | TRBV7-2 | TGTGCCAGCAGCTTAGCGGGGGGGAGCGGGACCTTGGGCACAGATACGCAGTATTTT | CASSLAGGSGTLGTDTQYF
- | TRBJ2-7 | many | TRBV7-9 | TGTGCCAGCAGCTTTAACTACGAGCAGTACTTC | CASSFNYEQYF
TRBD1 | TRBJ2-3 | few | TRBV5-5 | TGTGCCAGCAGCCACTGGGACAGGGGAGGTACGCAGTATTTT | CASSHWDRGGTQYF
- | TRBJ2-6 | many | TRBV4-2 | TGTGCCAGCAGCCGGCGGCCGAGCTCTGGGGCCAACGTCCTGACTTTC | CASSRRPSSGANVLTF
- | TRBJ2-7 | many | TRBV3-1 | TGTGCCAGCAGCCGCGAATGGGACCAGACCTACGAGCAGTACTTC | CASSREWDQTYEQYF
- | TRBJ2-5 | many | TRBV6-2/TRBV6-3 | TGTGCCAGCAGTTTCCTGATGGCGCGGGAGACCCAGTACTTC | CASSFLMARETQYF
TRBD2 | TRBJ2-5 | few | TRBV29-1 | TGCAGCGTGATCCAGACTAGCGCCACAGAGACCCAGTACTTC | CSVIQTSATETQYF
- | TRBJ1-5 | many | TRBV7-2 | TGTGCCAGCAGCTTAGCAGGGAGGGGCAATCAGCCCCAGCATTTT | CASSLAGRGNQPQHF
- | TRBJ2-7 | many | TRBV6-5 | TGTGCCAGCAGCCCCACGACAGGTTCCGAGCAGTACTTC | CASSPTTGSEQYF
- | TRBJ2-5 | - | TRBV6-5 | TGTGCCAGCAGTTACTCGGCCTCCCAAGAGACCCAGTACTTC | CASSYSASQETQYF
- | TRBJ2-2 | many | TRBV7-9 | TGTGCCAGCAGCTTATCAGCGGCGGCGAACACCGGGGAGCTGTTTTTT | CASSLSAAANTGELFF
TRBD1 | TRBJ1-1 | many | TRBV29-1 | TGCAGCGTTCCTACGGGGAGTGGGACAGACTCTGAAGCTTTCTTT | CSVPTGSGTDSEAFF
- | TRBJ1-3 | many | TRBV9 | TGTGCCAGCAGCGTAGGTCCAAACTCTGGAAACACCATATATTTT | CASSVGPNSGNTIYF
- | TRBJ1-1 | many | TRBV7-9 | TGTGCCAGCAGCGGAGGGGACTTGGGCACTGAAGCTTTCTTT | CASSGGDLGTEAFF
TRBD2 | TRBJ2-2 | - | TRBV20-1 | TGCAGTGCTACTCGAACTAGCGGGGGGCGAGGGGAGCTGTTTTTT | CSATRTSGGRGELFF
TRBD1 | TRBJ2-4 | - | TRBV14 | TGTGCCAGCAGCCAAGATTCGGTGACAGGGTTGAGGAGAGACAAAAACATTCAGTACTTC | CASSQDSVTGLRRDKNIQYF
TRBD1 | TRBJ1-2 | few | TRBV18 | TGTGCCAGCTCACCACCGGGACAGAGTGCCTATGGCTACACCTTC | CASSPPGQSAYGYTF
TRBD1 | TRBJ2-2 | many | TRBV7-9 | TGTGCCAGCAGCGGGGGACAGGGGTCCGGGGAGCTGTTTTTT | CASSGGQGSGELFF
- | TRBJ1-1 | many | TRBV6-5 | TGTGCCAGCAAACAGGACCCTTTTAGCACTGAAGCTTTCTTT | CASKQDPFSTEAFF
- | TRBJ1-5 | many | TRBV6-4 | TGTGCCAGCAGTGAACAGGCTAATCAGCCCCAGCATTTT | CASSEQANQPQHF
- | TRBJ2-5 | many | TRBV5-1 | TGCGCCAGCAGCGACTCTGGGTCCGTAGAGACCCAGTACTTC | CASSDSGSVETQYF
- | TRBJ2-1 | - | TRBV11-1 | TGTGCCAGCAGCCAGGGAGTACTTCGAGGGAATGAGCAGTTCTTC | CASSQGVLRGNEQFF
TRBD1 | TRBJ2-3 | - | TRBV6-2/TRBV6-3 | TGTGCCAGCAGTTACAGGACAGGGGATCAAGATACGCAGTATTTT | CASSYRTGDQDTQYF
TRBD2 | TRBJ2-3 | many | TRBV18 | TGTGCCAGCTCCCCGGGACTAGCCTTTACAGATACGCAGTATTTT | CASSPGLAFTDTQYF
TRBD2 | TRBJ2-7 | few | TRBV7-3 | TGTGCCAGCAGCTTAGCGGGGGGGACAGACGAGCAGTACTTC | CASSLAGGTDEQYF
- | TRBJ2-3 | few | TRBV7-2 | TGTGCCAGCAGCCACGGGTCAGATACGCAGTATTTT | CASSHGSDTQYF
TRBD2 | TRBJ2-1 | few | TRBV20-1 | TGCAGTGCTAGAGTTAATAGCGGGGGGCGTTACAATGAGCAGTTCTTC | CSARVNSGGRYNEQFF
TRBD2 | TRBJ2-3 | - | TRBV11-2 | TGTGCCAGCAGCTCCCCAACGGGACTAGCGGGGACCCAGTATTTT | CASSSPTGLAGTQYF
TRBD2 | TRBJ2-2 | - | TRBV24-1 | TGTGCCACCAGTGTCCGACTAGCGGGGGACGTTTCCGGGGAGCTGTTTTTT | CATSVRLAGDVSGELFF
TRBD1 | TRBJ1-1 | - | TRBV7-9 | TGTGCCAGCAGCTGGGGACAGACCCTGGGGGCTTTCTTT | CASSWGQTLGAFF
- | TRBJ2-7 | - | TRBV5-6 | TGTGCCAGCAGCTTGCGACCCTCCGAGCAGTACTTC | CASSLRPSEQYF
TRBD1 | TRBJ1-5 | - | TRBV2 | TGTGCCAGCAGTGAGGAGGGGACAGGGCGTCAGCCCCAGCATTTT | CASSEEGTGRQPQHF
TRBD2 | TRBJ2-1 | - | TRBV6-6 | TGTGCCAGCATAGCGGGGAGCTCCTACAATGAGCAGTTCTTC | CASIAGSSYNEQFF
- | TRBJ2-3 | few | TRBV2 | TGTGCCAGCACTCTGGAGACTAGCACAGATACGCAGTATTTT | CASTLETSTDTQYF
TRBD1 | TRBJ2-2 | - | TRBV6-2/TRBV6-3 | TGTGCCAGCAGTCCCGGGACAGACCTCACCGGGGAGCTGTTTTTT | CASSPGTDLTGELFF
- | TRBJ2-5 | - | TRBV5-1 | TGCGCCAGCAGCCCAGGAGGGACCGGAGAGACCCAGTACTTC | CASSPGGTGETQYF
TRBD1 | TRBJ2-7 | - | TRBV12-3/TRBV12-4 | TGTGCCAGCAGTCGGACAGGGCAGCCAGCAGCCGAGCAGTACTTC | CASSRTGQPAAEQYF
- | TRBJ1-6 | few | TRBV9 | TGTGCCAGCAGCGACGAAAATTCACCCCTCCACTTT | CASSDENSPLHF
- | TRBJ2-7 | - | TRBV6-2/TRBV6-3 | TGTGCCAGCAGTTACTGGGGTATCGAGCAGTACTTC | CASSYWGIEQYF
- | TRBJ1-1 | many | TRBV4-2 | TGTGCCAGCTCCGCCCAGGCGAACACTGAAGCTTTCTTT | CASSAQANTEAFF
TRBD1 | TRBJ1-2 | many | TRBV7-8 | TGTGCCAGCAGCTCGGACAGGGGGCCCTATGGCTACACCTTC | CASSSDRGPYGYTF